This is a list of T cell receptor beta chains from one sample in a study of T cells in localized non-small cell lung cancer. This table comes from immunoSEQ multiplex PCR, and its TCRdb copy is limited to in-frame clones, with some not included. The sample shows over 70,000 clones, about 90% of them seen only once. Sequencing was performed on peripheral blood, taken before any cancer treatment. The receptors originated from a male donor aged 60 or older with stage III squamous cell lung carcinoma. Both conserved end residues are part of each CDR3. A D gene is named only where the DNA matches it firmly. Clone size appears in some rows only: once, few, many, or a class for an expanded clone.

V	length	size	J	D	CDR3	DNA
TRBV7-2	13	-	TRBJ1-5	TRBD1	CASTNDRGQPQHF	TGTGCCAGCACCAATGACAGGGGACAGCCCCAGCATTTT
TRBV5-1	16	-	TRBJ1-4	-	CASSSDGRPTNEKLFF	TGCGCCAGCAGCTCGGACGGTCGTCCAACTAATGAAAAACTGTTTTTT
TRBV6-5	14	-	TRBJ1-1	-	CASSYRGGGTEAFF	TGTGCCAGCAGTTACAGAGGGGGTGGCACTGAAGCTTTCTTT
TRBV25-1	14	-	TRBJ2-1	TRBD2	CASSGSGGAGMGFF	TGTGCCAGCAGTGGTAGCGGGGGGGCAGGGATGGGGTTCTTC
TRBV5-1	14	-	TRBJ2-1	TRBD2	CASSLILAGDEQFF	TGCGCCAGCAGCTTAATACTAGCGGGGGATGAGCAGTTCTTC
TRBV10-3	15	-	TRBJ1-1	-	CAISEAGATNTEAFF	TGTGCCATCAGTGAGGCGGGGGCAACGAACACTGAAGCTTTCTTT
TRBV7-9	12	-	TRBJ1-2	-	CASSSVHYGYTF	TGTGCCAGCAGCAGTGTGCACTATGGCTACACCTTC
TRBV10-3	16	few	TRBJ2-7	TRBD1	CAIRVLNRGTLGEQYF	TGTGCCATCAGAGTCCTTAACAGGGGGACCCTTGGGGAGCAGTACTTC
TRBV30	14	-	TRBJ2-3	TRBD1	CAWSQGAGTDTQYF	TGTGCCTGGAGCCAGGGGGCGGGCACAGATACGCAGTATTTT
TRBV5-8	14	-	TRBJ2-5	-	CASSFDRPPQTQYF	TGTGCCAGCAGTTTCGACAGGCCGCCCCAGACCCAGTACTTC
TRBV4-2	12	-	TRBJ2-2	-	CASSLIGGELFF	TGTGCCAGCAGCCTAATAGGCGGGGAGCTGTTTTTT
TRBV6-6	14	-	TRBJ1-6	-	CASSSLGGNSPLHF	TGTGCCAGCAGTTCTTTGGGGGGTAATTCACCCCTCCACTTT
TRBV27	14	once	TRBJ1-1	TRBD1	CASSIQGAHTEAFF	TGTGCCAGCAGTATACAGGGGGCGCACACTGAAGCTTTCTTT
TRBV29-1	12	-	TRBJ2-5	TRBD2	CSVDPGGETQYF	TGCAGCGTTGATCCGGGGGGTGAGACCCAGTACTTC
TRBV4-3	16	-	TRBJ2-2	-	CASSQDVGGNTGELFF	TGCGCCAGCAGCCAAGATGTGGGAGGTAACACCGGGGAGCTGTTTTTT
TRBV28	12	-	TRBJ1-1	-	CASSSSRERGFF	TGTGCCAGCAGTTCGAGCCGGGAGAGGGGTTTCTTT
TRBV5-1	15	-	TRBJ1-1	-	CASSSGQLGPTEAFF	TGCGCCAGCAGCTCTGGACAGCTAGGTCCCACTGAAGCTTTCTTT
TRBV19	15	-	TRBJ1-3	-	CASSRDPSSGNTIYF	TGTGCCAGTAGTCGGGACCCTAGCTCTGGAAACACCATATATTTT